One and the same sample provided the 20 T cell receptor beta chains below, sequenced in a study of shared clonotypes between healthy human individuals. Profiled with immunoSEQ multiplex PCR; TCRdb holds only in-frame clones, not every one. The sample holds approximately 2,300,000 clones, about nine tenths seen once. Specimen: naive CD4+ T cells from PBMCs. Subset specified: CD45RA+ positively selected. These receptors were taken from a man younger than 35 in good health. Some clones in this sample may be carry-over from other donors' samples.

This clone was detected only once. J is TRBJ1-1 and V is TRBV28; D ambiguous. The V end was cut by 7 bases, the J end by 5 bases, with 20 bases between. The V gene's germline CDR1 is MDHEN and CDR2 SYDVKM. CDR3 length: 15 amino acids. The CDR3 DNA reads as TGTGCCAGCAACCCGAGGACGGACCGAGGGACTGAAGCTTTCTTT. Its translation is CASNPRTDRGTEAFF.

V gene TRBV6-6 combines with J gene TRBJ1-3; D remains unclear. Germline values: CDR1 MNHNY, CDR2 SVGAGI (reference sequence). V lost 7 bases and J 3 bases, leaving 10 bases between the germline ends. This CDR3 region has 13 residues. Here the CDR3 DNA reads TGTGCCAGCACGAGTAGGGATGGAAACACCATATATTTT. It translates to CASTSRDGNTIYF.

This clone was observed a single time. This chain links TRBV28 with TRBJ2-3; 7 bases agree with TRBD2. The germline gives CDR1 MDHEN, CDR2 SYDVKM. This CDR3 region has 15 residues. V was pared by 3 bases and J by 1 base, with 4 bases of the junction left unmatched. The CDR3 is CASSFKRGGTDTQYF. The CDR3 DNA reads TGTGCCAGCAGTTTCAAACGGGGGGGCACAGATACGCAGTATTTT.

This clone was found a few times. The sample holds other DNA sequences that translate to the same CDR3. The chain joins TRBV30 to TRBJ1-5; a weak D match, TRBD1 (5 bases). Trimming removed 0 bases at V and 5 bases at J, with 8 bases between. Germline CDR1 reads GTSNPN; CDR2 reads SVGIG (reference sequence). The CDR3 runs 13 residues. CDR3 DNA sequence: TGTGCCTGGAGTGTACTCAGGGATCAGCCCCAGCATTTT. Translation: CAWSVLRDQPQHF.

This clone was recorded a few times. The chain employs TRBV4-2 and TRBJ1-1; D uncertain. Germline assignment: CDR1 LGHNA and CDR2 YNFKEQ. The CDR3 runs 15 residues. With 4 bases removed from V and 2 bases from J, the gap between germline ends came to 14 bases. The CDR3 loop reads CASSPTALSNTEAFF. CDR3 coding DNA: TGTGCCAGCAGCCCTACGGCTCTTTCCAACACTGAAGCTTTCTTT.

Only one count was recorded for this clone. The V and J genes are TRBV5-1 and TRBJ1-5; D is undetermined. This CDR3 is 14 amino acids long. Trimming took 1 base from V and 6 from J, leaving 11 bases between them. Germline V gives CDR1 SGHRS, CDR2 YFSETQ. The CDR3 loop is CASSLNGNRQPQHF. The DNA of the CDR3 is TGCGCCAGCAGCTTGAACGGGAATCGTCAGCCCCAGCATTTT.

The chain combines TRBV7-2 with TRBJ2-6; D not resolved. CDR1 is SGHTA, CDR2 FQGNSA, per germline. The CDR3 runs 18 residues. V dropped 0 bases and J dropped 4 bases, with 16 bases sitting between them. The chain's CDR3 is CASSLARVLGMGANVLTF. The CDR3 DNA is TGTGCCAGCAGCTTAGCGCGAGTGCTTGGGATGGGGGCCAACGTCCTGACTTTC.

CDR3 nucleotides: TGTGCCACCAGGGGGATGGAGAAGTCGGGTCAGCCCCAGCATTTT. It encodes CATRGMEKSGQPQHF. The rearrangement uses TRBV6-6 and TRBJ1-5, with 7 positions matching TRBD1. The CDR3 extends over 15 amino acids. V lost 10 bases, J lost 6 bases, and 15 bases stayed unmatched. The germline V gene encodes CDR1 MNHNY and CDR2 SVGAGI (reference sequence).

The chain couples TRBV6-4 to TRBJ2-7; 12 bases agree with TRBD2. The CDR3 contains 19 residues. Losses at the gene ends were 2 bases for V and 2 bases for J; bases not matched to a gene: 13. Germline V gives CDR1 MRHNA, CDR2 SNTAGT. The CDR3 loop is CASSDRSASGRAYAYEQYF. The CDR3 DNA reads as TGTGCCAGCAGTGACCGGTCTGCTAGCGGGAGGGCCTATGCCTACGAGCAGTACTTC.

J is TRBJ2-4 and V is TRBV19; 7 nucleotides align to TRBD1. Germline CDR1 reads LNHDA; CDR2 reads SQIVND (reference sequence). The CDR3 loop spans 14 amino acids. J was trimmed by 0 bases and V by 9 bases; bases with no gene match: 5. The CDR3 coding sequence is TGTGCCAGCAGGGACAGTCTAGCCAAAAACATTCAGTACTTC. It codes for CASRDSLAKNIQYF.

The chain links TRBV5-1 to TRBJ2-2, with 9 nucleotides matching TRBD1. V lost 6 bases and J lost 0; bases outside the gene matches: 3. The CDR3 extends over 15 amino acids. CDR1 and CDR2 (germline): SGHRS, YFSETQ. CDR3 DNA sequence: TGCGCCAGCACGGACAGGGGATCGAACACCGGGGAGCTGTTTTTT. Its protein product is CASTDRGSNTGELFF. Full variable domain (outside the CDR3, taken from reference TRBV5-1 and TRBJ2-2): KAGVTQTPRYLIKTRGQQVTLSCSPISGHRSVSWYQQTPGQGLQFLFEYFSETQRNKGNFPGRFSGRQFSNSRSEMNVSTLELGDSALYLCASTDRGSNTGELFFGEGSRLTVL.

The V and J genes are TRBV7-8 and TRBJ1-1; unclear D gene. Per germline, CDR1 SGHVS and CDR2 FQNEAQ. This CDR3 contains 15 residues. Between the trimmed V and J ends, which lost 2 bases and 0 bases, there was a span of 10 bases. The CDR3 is CASSLILTMNTEAFF. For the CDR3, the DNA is TGTGCCAGCAGCTTAATTCTGACCATGAACACTGAAGCTTTCTTT.

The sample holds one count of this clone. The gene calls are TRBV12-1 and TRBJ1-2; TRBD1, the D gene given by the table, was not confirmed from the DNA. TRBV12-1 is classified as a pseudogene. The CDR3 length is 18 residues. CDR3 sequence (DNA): TGTGCCAGCAGCTTTGAAGGGGAATGGAGAGGAATTAACTATGGCTACACCTTC. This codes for CASSFEGEWRGINYGYTF.

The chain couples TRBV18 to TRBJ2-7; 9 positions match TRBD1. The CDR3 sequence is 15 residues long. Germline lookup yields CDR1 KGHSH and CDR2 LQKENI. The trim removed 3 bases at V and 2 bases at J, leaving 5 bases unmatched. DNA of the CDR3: TGTGCCAGCTCACCTCAAAGGACAGGGGCCTACGAGCAGTACTTC. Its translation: CASSPQRTGAYEQYF.

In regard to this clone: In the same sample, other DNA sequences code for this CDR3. As DNA, the CDR3 is TGCGCCAGCAGCTTGGGTGGCGGATTTTCGTACAATGAGCAGTTCTTC. Translated, it gives CASSLGGGFSYNEQFF. The rearrangement uses TRBV5-1 and TRBJ2-1, with D uncertain. The CDR3 sequence is 16 residues long. CDR1 is SGHRS and CDR2 is YFSETQ in the germline V gene. With 0 bases removed from V and 4 bases from J, the gap between germline ends came to 14 bases. Complete variable domain (other parts from reference TRBV5-1 and TRBJ2-1): KAGVTQTPRYLIKTRGQQVTLSCSPISGHRSVSWYQQTPGQGLQFLFEYFSETQRNKGNFPGRFSGRQFSNSRSEMNVSTLELGDSALYLCASSLGGGFSYNEQFFGPGTRLTVL.

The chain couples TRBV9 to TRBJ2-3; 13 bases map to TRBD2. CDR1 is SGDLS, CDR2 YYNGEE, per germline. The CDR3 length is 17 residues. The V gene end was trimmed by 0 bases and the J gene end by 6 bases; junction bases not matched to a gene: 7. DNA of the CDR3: TGTGCCAGCAGCGTAGGACTAGCGGGGGGCCTCCAGGATACGCAGTATTTT. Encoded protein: CASSVGLAGGLQDTQYF. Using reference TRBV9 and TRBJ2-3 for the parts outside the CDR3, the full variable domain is DSGVTQTPKHLITATGQRVTLRCSPRSGDLSVYWYQQSLDQGLQFLIQYYNGEERAKGNILERFSAQQFPDLHSELNLSSLELGDSALYFCASSVGLAGGLQDTQYFGPGTRLTVL.

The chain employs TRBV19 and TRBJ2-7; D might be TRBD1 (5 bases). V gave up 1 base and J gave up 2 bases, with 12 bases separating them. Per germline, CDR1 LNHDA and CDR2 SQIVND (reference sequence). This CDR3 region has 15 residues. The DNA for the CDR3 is TGTGCCAGTAGTATAGGAACAGGACCAGCCTACGAGCAGTACTTC. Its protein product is CASSIGTGPAYEQYF.

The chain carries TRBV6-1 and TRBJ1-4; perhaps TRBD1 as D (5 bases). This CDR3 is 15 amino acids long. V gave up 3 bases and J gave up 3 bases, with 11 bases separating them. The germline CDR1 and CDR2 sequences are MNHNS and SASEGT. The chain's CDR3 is CASSDPRGANEKLFF. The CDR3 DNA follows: TGTGCCAGCAGTGATCCCCGGGGCGCTAATGAAAAACTGTTTTTT.

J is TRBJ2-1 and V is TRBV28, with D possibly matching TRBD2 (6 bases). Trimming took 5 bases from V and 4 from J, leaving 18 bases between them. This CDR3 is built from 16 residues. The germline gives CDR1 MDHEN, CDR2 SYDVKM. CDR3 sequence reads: CASSPSGDGRYNEQFF. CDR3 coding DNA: TGTGCCAGCAGTCCCTCCGGTGACGGGAGATACAATGAGCAGTTCTTC.

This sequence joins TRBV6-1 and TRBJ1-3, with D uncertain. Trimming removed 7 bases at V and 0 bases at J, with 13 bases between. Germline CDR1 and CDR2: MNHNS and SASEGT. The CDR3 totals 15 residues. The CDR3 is CASNLYPSSGNTIYF. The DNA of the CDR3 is TGTGCCAGCAACTTATATCCGAGCTCTGGAAACACCATATATTTT.